This T cell receptor (beta chain) is drawn from a study of blood T cells in healthy people across ages. A remark on this clonotype: Its target is unknown.

The germline CDR1 and CDR2 sequences are SGHNT and YYREEE (reference sequence). The CDR3 extends over 14 amino acids. The V and J ends lost 0 bases and 3 bases respectively, with 9 bases between them. General study results and limits: Fewer expanded clones and more diversity marked long-lived versus aged donors. TCR beta diversity per million T cells fell roughly linearly with age.

Next came a second PCR, run for about 6 to 12 cycles, which used a sample-barcoded 5' primer along with a J-beta primer mix. TCRdb re-called the 5' RACE reads through MiXCR, storing one row per CDR3 protein. In the table there are about 780,000 distinct CDR3 sequences, 46% of which are singletons. The receptor comes from a man older than 75 in good health. The specimen sequenced was blood. The chain employs TRBV5-4 and TRBJ2-5, with D possibly matching TRBD2 (6 bases). CDR3 coding DNA: TGTGCCAGCAGCTTGGAGGGAGGAGAAGAGACCCAGTACTTC. Translation gives CASSLEGGEETQYF.